These T cell receptor beta chains were read from a single sample in a study of blood T cell repertoires in COVID-19. Clones were read by immunoSEQ multiplex PCR, and TCRdb kept only the in-frame ones, dropping some. The sample shows around 170,000 clones, around 82% of them seen only once. What was sequenced was peripheral blood. The receptors shown here come from a man aged 18 to 29 with active or convalescent COVID-19. Each CDR3 is given with its conserved first and last residue. D genes are given only for firm matches. Clone size appears in some rows only: once, few, many, or a class for an expanded clone.

TRBD2	NA	TRBV7-2	TRBJ2-1	TGTGCCAGCAGCTTAGCGGGAGCGGGAGATTTCAATGAGCAGTTCTTC	CASSLAGAGDFNEQFF
NA	NA	TRBV2	TRBJ1-1	TGTGCCAGCCGTCTAAACACTGAAGCTTTCTTT	CASRLNTEAFF
TRBD1	NA	TRBV15	TRBJ1-1	TGTGCCACCAGCAGAGAATCAGGGGGGCTCACTGAAGCTTTCTTT	CATSRESGGLTEAFF
NA	NA	TRBV14	TRBJ1-3	TGTGCCAGCAGCCAGGACACCTCTGGAAACACCATATATTTT	CASSQDTSGNTIYF
NA	NA	TRBV4-1	TRBJ2-4	TGCGCCAGCAGCCTACTCGGAGGCGGGCCCAAAAACATTCAGTACTTC	CASSLLGGGPKNIQYF
NA	once	TRBV19	TRBJ2-3	TGTGCCAGTGGGCAGTTAAGCACAGATACGCAGTATTTT	CASGQLSTDTQYF
NA	NA	TRBV6-5	TRBJ2-2	TGTGCCAGCACCCCTGCCCGGACCGGGGAGCTGTTTTTT	CASTPARTGELFF
NA	many	TRBV14	TRBJ2-7	TGTGCCAGCAGCCAAGAGACGGGGATGACCTACGAGCAGTACTTC	CASSQETGMTYEQYF
TRBD1	few	TRBV27	TRBJ2-7	TGTGCCAGCAGCCCAGGGACAGTCTCCTACGAGCAGTACTTC	CASSPGTVSYEQYF
TRBD1	NA	TRBV7-9	TRBJ1-6	TGTGCCAGCAGCTTTACAGGGGGCGGCCCCCTCCACTTT	CASSFTGGGPLHF
NA	NA	TRBV7-9	TRBJ1-5	TGTGCCAGCAGCCCGGGAGGGCGGCCCCAGCATTTT	CASSPGGRPQHF
NA	NA	TRBV4-3	TRBJ2-6	TGCGCCAGCAGCTTAGGGCCTACAGGTGGTGGGGCCAACGTCCTGACTTTC	CASSLGPTGGGANVLTF
TRBD2	NA	TRBV18	TRBJ2-1	TGTGCCAGCTCACGGGGACTAGCGGGAGCAGGCGGGAATGAGCAGTTCTTC	CASSRGLAGAGGNEQFF
TRBD2	NA	TRBV2	TRBJ2-1	TGTGCCAGCAGCCGAAGCGGCGGGAGCTCCTACAATGAGCAGTTCTTC	CASSRSGGSSYNEQFF
TRBD2	NA	TRBV9	TRBJ2-1	TGTGCCAGCAGCGAGGGGACTAGCTACAATGAGCAGTTCTTC	CASSEGTSYNEQFF
NA	NA	TRBV9	TRBJ1-6	TGTGCCAGCAGCTATGGACAGAATCTTTCACCCCTCCACTTT	CASSYGQNLSPLHF
NA	NA	TRBV6-2/TRBV6-3	TRBJ2-7	TGTGCCAGCAGTTGGATAGCTAGCTGGTACGAGCAGTACTTC	CASSWIASWYEQYF
NA	NA	TRBV28	TRBJ1-6	TGTGCCAGCAGTTTAACCCGAGGGAATTCACCCCTCCACTTT	CASSLTRGNSPLHF
NA	NA	TRBV4-1	TRBJ2-1	TGCGCCAGCAGCCAAGGTATGGCCAAATACAATGAGCAGTTCTTC	CASSQGMAKYNEQFF
TRBD1	NA	TRBV7-9	TRBJ2-1	TGTGCCAGCAGCTCAGTGGGACAGGGCACCCACAATGAGCAGTTCTTC	CASSSVGQGTHNEQFF
NA	NA	TRBV6-6	TRBJ1-2	TGTGCCAGCAGCCATTCCGCTAGGGGCTACACCTTC	CASSHSARGYTF
NA	NA	TRBV6-5	TRBJ1-2	TGTGCCAGCAGTTATTCAGCTGGAGACTATGGCTACACCTTC	CASSYSAGDYGYTF
NA	NA	TRBV29-1	TRBJ2-7	TGCAGCGTTGATGGAACAGGAACCTACGAGCAGTACTTC	CSVDGTGTYEQYF
TRBD1	NA	TRBV4-1	TRBJ2-1	TGCGCCAGCAGCCACGGACAGGGACGGAGGAATGAGCAGTTCTTC	CASSHGQGRRNEQFF
NA	NA	TRBV6-4	TRBJ1-1	TGTGCCAGCAGTATGACGGGGAACACTGAAGCTTTCTTT	CASSMTGNTEAFF
TRBD1	once	TRBV2	TRBJ1-6	TGTGCCAGCAGACCACAGGGGATCAATTCACCCCTCCACTTT	CASRPQGINSPLHF
TRBD1	once	TRBV9	TRBJ1-4	TGTGCCAGCAGCGCGGGCCGGGACAGGTGGTTGGCGGATGAAAAACTGTTTTTT	CASSAGRDRWLADEKLFF
NA	NA	TRBV2	TRBJ1-5	TGTGCCAGCAGTCCTAATTTCCCGGGGAATCAGCCCCAGCATTTT	CASSPNFPGNQPQHF
NA	NA	TRBV15	TRBJ2-3	TGTGCCACCAGCAGAGATCGGCGGGATACGCAGTATTTT	CATSRDRRDTQYF
NA	NA	TRBV2	TRBJ1-5	TGTGCCAGCCGGGTCCGGGAGAGTCAGCCCCAGCATTTT	CASRVRESQPQHF
TRBD1	NA	TRBV14	TRBJ1-1	TGTGCCAGCAGCCAAGCCACGGGACAGGGAGCTGAAGCTTTCTTT	CASSQATGQGAEAFF
NA	NA	TRBV6-5	TRBJ2-3	TGTGCCAGCACCAAGGGGGGGGTCACAGATACGCAGTATTTT	CASTKGGVTDTQYF
NA	NA	TRBV5-1	TRBJ1-5	TGCGCCAGCAGCTTGGACAGTGGATTCAATCAGCCCCAGCATTTT	CASSLDSGFNQPQHF
TRBD2	NA	TRBV28	TRBJ2-2	TGTGCCAGCACCTATCTAGCGGGAAAGACCGGGGAGCTGTTTTTT	CASTYLAGKTGELFF
TRBD1	NA	TRBV4-1	TRBJ2-3	TGCGCCAGCAGCCTTCTCCACAGGGGACAGGGGGAAGATACGCAGTATTTT	CASSLLHRGQGEDTQYF
NA	NA	TRBV2	TRBJ1-6	TGTGCCAGCAGGTTACAGGGTTCACCCCTCCACTTT	CASRLQGSPLHF
NA	NA	TRBV18	TRBJ1-3	TGTGCCAGCAGCACAGGGAGCTCTGGAAACACCATATATTTT	CASSTGSSGNTIYF
TRBD1	NA	TRBV5-1	TRBJ2-7	TGCGCCAGCAGTTATCACCGGGACAGGCCGGGTCTCGAGCAGTACTTC	CASSYHRDRPGLEQYF
TRBD2	NA	TRBV19	TRBJ2-1	TGTGCCAGTACCATTACCGGAGCGGGGGCTATGGACAATGAGCAGTTCTTC	CASTITGAGAMDNEQFF
NA	NA	TRBV25-1	TRBJ2-1	TGTGCCAGCAAAGGTGCAGGTGACTACAATGAGCAGTTCTTC	CASKGAGDYNEQFF
NA	once	TRBV2	TRBJ1-3	TGTGCCAGCAGTGAAACGCCCGGCTCTGGAAACACCATATATTTT	CASSETPGSGNTIYF
TRBD1	NA	TRBV7-8	TRBJ2-7	TGTGCCAGCAGCTCAAAGGGACAGATCTCCTACGAGCAGTACTTC	CASSSKGQISYEQYF
NA	few	TRBV14	TRBJ2-3	TGTGCCAGCAGCCAAGTCTTGGGCGGGTGGGGCACAGATACGCAGTATTTT	CASSQVLGGWGTDTQYF
NA	NA	TRBV19	TRBJ2-1	TGTGCCAGTAGTTGGGAGACGCCTGCACCCTACAATGAGCAGTTCTTC	CASSWETPAPYNEQFF
TRBD1	few	TRBV5-8	TRBJ1-3	TGTGCCAGCAGCTTGAGGGGGGACAGTCATTCCGTCGGAAACACCATATATTTT	CASSLRGDSHSVGNTIYF
TRBD1	NA	TRBV20-1	TRBJ1-1	TGCGGGGGACAGGGGGACACTGAAGCTTTCTTT	CGGQGDTEAFF
TRBD1	many	TRBV4-1	TRBJ1-3	TGCGCCAGCAGACACTCGCCGGGACAGCCTGGAAACACCATATATTTT	CASRHSPGQPGNTIYF
NA	NA	TRBV7-3	TRBJ1-5	TGTGCCAGCAGCTTAACAATCGATCAGCCCCAGCATTTT	CASSLTIDQPQHF
NA	once	TRBV30	TRBJ1-1	TGTGCCTCCGCGACAGTGGGATTGAACACTGAAGCTTTCTTT	CASATVGLNTEAFF
TRBD1	NA	TRBV23-1	TRBJ1-3	TGCGCCAGCAGTCATCGTTTTCCCCCCTGGACAGGGCTTGGAAACACCATATATTTT	CASSHRFPPWTGLGNTIYF
TRBD2	NA	TRBV7-2	TRBJ2-7	TGTGCCAGCAGCTCGACGAGCGGGAGTACCTACGAGCAGTACTTC	CASSSTSGSTYEQYF
TRBD2	once	TRBV4-3	TRBJ2-5	TGCGCCAGCAGCCAAGACCCCACTCCTAGCGGCGGGGAGACCCAGTACTTC	CASSQDPTPSGGETQYF
NA	once	TRBV30	TRBJ2-5	TGTGCCTGGGGACATCGGGAGACCCAGTACTTC	CAWGHRETQYF
NA	NA	TRBV27	TRBJ1-4	TGTGCCAGCAGTCCCGAGAGGGCAACTAATGAAAAACTGTTTTTT	CASSPERATNEKLFF
NA	NA	TRBV27	TRBJ2-7	TGTGCCAGCGCCCCAACCGGGACACTCTCCTACGAGCAGTACTTC	CASAPTGTLSYEQYF
NA	NA	TRBV19	TRBJ2-5	TGTGCCAGTAGTATGGGGGGCGGGAGAGAGACCCAGTACTTC	CASSMGGGRETQYF
TRBD1	NA	TRBV6-5	TRBJ1-2	TGTGCCAGCAGTTACGCCGGGACAGGGGAACGCTACACCTTC	CASSYAGTGERYTF
NA	NA	TRBV24-1	TRBJ1-2	TGTGCCACCAGTGGTGAGCCTCCTAACTATGGCTACACCTTC	CATSGEPPNYGYTF
TRBD1	few	TRBV6-1	TRBJ2-7	TGTGCCAGCAGTGAAGCCTCCGGACAGGGCAATTACGAGCAGTACTTC	CASSEASGQGNYEQYF